This entry lists 9 T cell receptor beta chains sequenced from one sample in a study of blood T cell repertoires in COVID-19. This table comes from immunoSEQ multiplex PCR, and its TCRdb copy is limited to in-frame clones, with some not included. The sample consists of fewer than 300,000 clones, roughly 85% of them appearing once. What was sequenced was peripheral blood. These receptors all stem from a human donor in a cohort sampled during active COVID-19.

The chain has TRBV27 and TRBJ2-7; a possible D gene is TRBD2 (5 bases). Looked up from germline, CDR1 is MNHEY and CDR2 is SMNVEV (reference sequence). Trimming took off 4 bases at V and 3 bases at J, with 16 bases between the two ends. The CDR3 sequence is 15 residues long. CDR3 sequence: CASSSPRLRDYEQYF. DNA for the CDR3: TGTGCCAGCAGTTCACCCCGACTGAGGGACTACGAGCAGTACTTC.

The chain uses TRBV7-2 and TRBJ1-5; D perhaps matches TRBD1 (6 bases). This CDR3 is built from 15 residues. The germline V gene has CDR1 SGHTA and CDR2 FQGNSA. V shed 3 bases and J shed 1 base, with 10 bases lying between them. CDR3 sequence: CASSLRTGSNQPQHF. The CDR3 coding sequence is TGTGCCAGCAGCTTGAGAACAGGGAGCAATCAGCCCCAGCATTTT.

The rearrangement uses TRBV7-9 and TRBJ2-3; 9 bases are a match to TRBD2. The germline CDR1 and CDR2 sequences are SEHNR and FQNEAQ (reference sequence). V lost 3 bases, J lost 6 bases, and 7 bases stayed unmatched. This CDR3 has 15 residues. The CDR3 DNA follows: TGTGCCAGCAGCTTGTCGGCGGGAGGGCTCGATACGCAGTATTTT. This sequence encodes CASSLSAGGLDTQYF.

The chain uses TRBV29-1 and TRBJ2-7; D unclear. V was trimmed by 0 bases and J by 3 bases, leaving 6 bases between them. The CDR3 contains 12 residues. Germline values: CDR1 SQVTM, CDR2 ANQGSEA. The CDR3 loop reads CSVEDLRYEQYF. CDR3 DNA sequence: TGCAGCGTTGAAGATCTTCGCTACGAGCAGTACTTC.

The CDR3 nucleotides are TGCGCCAGCAGCTTGGGACTAGCGGGAGGAATTGCCGGGGAGCTGTTTTTT. Its translation is CASSLGLAGGIAGELFF. The V call is TRBV5-1, the J call TRBJ2-2; TRBD2 aligns across 13 bases. From germline, CDR1 is SGHRS and CDR2 YFSETQ. CDR3 length: 17 amino acids. With 0 bases clipped from V and 6 bases from J, the junction kept 5 bases outside the gene matches.

The chain has TRBV11-2 and TRBJ2-3; D might be TRBD1 (5 bases). This CDR3 is 14 amino acids long. Germline CDR1 and CDR2: SGHAT and FQNNGV. V was cut by 5 bases and J by 3 bases, with 12 bases left in between. Written as DNA, the CDR3 is TGTGCCAGCAGCCTCTCGACAGTTACAGATACGCAGTATTTT. Amino acid sequence: CASSLSTVTDTQYF.

The rearrangement joins TRBV6-5 to TRBJ1-6; 8 bases are a match to TRBD1. The CDR3 totals 14 residues. The V and J ends lost 4 bases and 8 bases, in that order; junction bases with no gene match: 4. The germline CDR1 and CDR2 sequences are MNHEY and SVGAGI. The CDR3 loop is CASSSTGEDSPLHF. The CDR3 DNA sequence: TGTGCCAGCAGTTCGACAGGGGAGGATTCACCCCTCCACTTT.

About this clone: The sample has other DNA sequences that encode this CDR3 too. The V gene is TRBV28, the J gene TRBJ2-7; D is ambiguous. The germline V gene encodes CDR1 MDHEN and CDR2 SYDVKM. V was pared by 3 bases and J by 4 bases, with 10 bases between. This CDR3 spans 13 amino acids. CDR3 protein: CASSFPPLYEQYF. CDR3 sequence (DNA): TGTGCCAGCAGTTTTCCTCCCCTTTACGAGCAGTACTTC.

The J gene is TRBJ2-7, the V gene TRBV5-1; maybe TRBD1 (6 bases). Germline CDR1 and CDR2: SGHRS and YFSETQ. Trimming stripped 3 bases from V and 9 bases from J, with 19 bases between. The CDR3 runs 14 residues. In nucleotides, the CDR3 is TGCGCCAGCAGCTCACCAGGGCGGACAGAATGGCAGTACTTC. Translated, it gives CASSSPGRTEWQYF.